This record concerns one T cell receptor (beta chain) sequence. Its antigen is undetermined. The data stem from a study of cytomegalovirus exposure and HLA in healthy donors. Whole-study findings and limits: Reportedly, fewer N-insertions than the roughly 700-donor mean appeared in an Asian-associated ancestry cluster in a later analysis.

V dropped 2 bases and J dropped 1 base, with 6 bases sitting between them. Germline V CDR1 and CDR2: SGHAT, FQDESV (reference sequence). The CDR3 runs 13 residues. PCR amplification relied on 60 Vbeta primers (plus 13 Jbeta primers). The repertoire was sequenced with immunoSEQ multiplex PCR; TCRdb's copy has only in-frame clones and lacks some. The repertoire holds 130,000 or so clones, around 77% seen once, with about 1% in the top ten. The sample comprised PBMCs. This sequence originates from a woman aged 55-69 years in good health and CMV-seronegative. V is TRBV11-1 and J is TRBJ2-7, with D uncertain. CDR3 protein: CASSLLLSYEQYF. The CDR3 bases are TGTGCCAGCAGCTTATTACTATCCTACGAGCAGTACTTC.